This passage covers 17 T cell receptor beta chains from one sample sequenced in a study of cytomegalovirus exposure and HLA in healthy donors. Primers for the PCR totalled 60 Vbeta and 13 Jbeta. Libraries were prepared by immunoSEQ multiplex PCR; TCRdb keeps only in-frame clonotypes and omits some of them. The data show over 110,000 clones, with roughly 80% seen just once and roughly 8.8% held by the top ten. The sequenced material came from PBMCs. These receptors were taken from a woman aged 45-59 years in good health and CMV-seropositive.

V is TRBV11-2 and J is TRBJ2-7; D gene uncertain. Germline CDR1 reads SGHAT; CDR2 reads FQNNGV. V was clipped by 2 bases and J by 0 bases, with 8 bases between them. The CDR3 length is 14 residues. For the CDR3, the DNA is TGTGCCAGCAGCTTACGCACAAACTCCTACGAGCAGTACTTC. It translates to CASSLRTNSYEQYF.

CDR3 DNA sequence: TGTGCCAGCAGTTGGACAGGGCCGTCCTACGAGCAGTACTTC. Translating gives CASSWTGPSYEQYF. This chain uses TRBV5-6 with TRBJ2-7; the match to TRBD1 covers 8 bases. The V gene end was trimmed by 5 bases and the J gene end by 1 base; junction bases not matched to a gene: 5. CDR3 size: 14 residues. The germline CDR1 and CDR2 sequences are SGHDT and YYEEEE.

The chain couples TRBV9 to TRBJ2-1, with TRBD2 matching 9 bases. The CDR3 has 16 amino acids. The germline gives CDR1 SGDLS, CDR2 YYNGEE. V dropped 3 bases and J dropped 0; count of bases not matched to a gene: 4. DNA for the CDR3: TGTGCCAGCAGCGGGGCGGGGGGGAGCTCCTACAATGAGCAGTTCTTC. Its protein is CASSGAGGSSYNEQFF.

This chain links TRBV27 with TRBJ2-7; D perhaps matches TRBD1 (6 bases). V lost 5 bases and J lost 7, with 18 bases in between. CDR1 and CDR2 from the germline V gene are MNHEY and SMNVEV (reference sequence). The CDR3 has 14 amino acids. In DNA form, the CDR3 reads TGTGCCAGCAGTCCCCGGGACAATAATCTGGAGCAGTACTTC. It specifies CASSPRDNNLEQYF.

For the CDR3, the DNA is TGCGCCAGCAGCGACACCCCAGATACGCAGTATTTT. This sequence encodes CASSDTPDTQYF. The chain joins TRBV5-1 to TRBJ2-3; no clear D. This CDR3 spans 12 amino acids. The V end was cut by 4 bases, the J end by 4 bases, with 7 bases between. Germline CDR1 and CDR2: SGHRS and YFSETQ.

The V and J genes are TRBV19 and TRBJ2-3; D possibly corresponds to TRBD1 (7 bases). Trimming cost V 5 bases and J 6 bases, with 21 bases left between them. CDR1 and CDR2 (germline): LNHDA, SQIVND (reference sequence). The CDR3 totals 16 residues. CDR3 residues: CASSGRDRSLGDTQYF. The DNA for the CDR3 is TGTGCCAGTAGTGGGCGGGACAGATCCTTAGGGGATACGCAGTATTTT.

Only a few counts were recorded for this clone. The chain joins TRBV21-1 to TRBJ2-3; the listed D gene, TRBD1, was not tested against the DNA. TRBV21-1 is labeled a pseudogene. The CDR3 totals 16 residues. The CDR3 DNA is TGTGCCAGCAGCACGATGGACAGGGGTAGCACAGATACGCAGTATTTT. Its protein product is CASSTMDRGSTDTQYF.

The chain couples TRBV4-2 to TRBJ2-2; 7 bases map to TRBD2. The V and J ends lost 3 bases and 1 base, in that order; junction bases with no gene match: 8. The CDR3 has 17 residues. Per germline, CDR1 LGHNA and CDR2 YNFKEQ. As DNA, the CDR3 is TGTGCCAGCAGCCAGGGGCGGACGGGGGGGAACACCGGGGAGCTGTTTTTT. This gives the protein CASSQGRTGGNTGELFF.

V and J are TRBV19 and TRBJ1-5; maybe TRBD1 (5 bases). The ends were cut back, 0 bases at V and 6 bases at J, with 18 bases in the middle. This CDR3 is built from 17 residues. The V gene's germline CDR1 is LNHDA and CDR2 SQIVND (reference sequence). In nucleotides, the CDR3 is TGTGCCAGTAGTATAGATCAGGGTAACGCCTTAGGTCAGCCCCAGCATTTT. Its protein is CASSIDQGNALGQPQHF.

This chain connects TRBV5-1 to TRBJ1-2; D gene unclear. The V end lost 4 bases, the J end lost 5 bases, and 18 bases lay between the germline ends. This CDR3 is 15 amino acids long. Germline V gene lookup returns CDR1 SGHRS and CDR2 YFSETQ. CDR3 amino acids: CASSPGESSLYGYTF. The CDR3 DNA sequence: TGCGCCAGCAGCCCCGGGGAGAGTTCTTTATATGGCTACACCTTC.

This clone was observed a few times. The gene calls are TRBV2 and TRBJ1-1; no reliable D call. The CDR3 loop spans 13 amino acids. V gave up 6 bases and J gave up 1 base, with 9 bases separating them. The V gene's germline CDR1 is SNHLY and CDR2 FYNNEI. The CDR3 here is CASRPDKNTEAFF. The CDR3 DNA reads as TGTGCCAGCAGGCCAGACAAGAACACTGAAGCTTTCTTT.

The chain combines TRBV7-2 with TRBJ2-4, with 10 bases that match TRBD2. The CDR3 has 15 residues. The germline V gene has CDR1 SGHTA and CDR2 FQGNSA. The V and J ends lost 6 bases and 10 bases, in that order; junction bases with no gene match: 12. CDR3 sequence: CASSRDSGGAEIQYF. The CDR3 DNA follows: TGTGCCAGCAGTCGGGACAGCGGGGGGGCAGAGATTCAGTACTTC. Variable domain in full (rest from reference TRBV7-2 and TRBJ2-4): GAGVSQSPSNKVTEKGKDVELRCDPISGHTALYWYRQSLGQGLEFLIYFQGNSAPDKSGLPSDRFSAERTGGSVSTLTIQRTQQEDSAVYLCASSRDSGGAEIQYFGAGTRLSVL.

V gene TRBV19 combines with J gene TRBJ2-1; a possible D gene is TRBD1 (5 bases). Germline-derived CDR1 and CDR2 are LNHDA and SQIVND (reference sequence). This CDR3 has 13 amino acids. The ends were cut back, 6 bases at V and 7 bases at J, with 13 bases in the middle. CDR3 sequence (DNA): TGTGCCAGTAGGCGAAGGGGCGAAAATGAGCAGTTCTTC. Its protein product is CASRRRGENEQFF.

CDR3 nucleotide sequence: TGTGCCATCAGTGAGTCCAGTCATACTGGAAACACCATATATTTT. Residues: CAISESSHTGNTIYF. The genes are TRBV10-3 and TRBJ1-3, with D unclear. Trimming removed 0 bases at V and 2 bases at J, with 8 bases between. This CDR3 is built from 15 residues. Germline V lookup: CDR1 ENHRY, CDR2 SYGVKD.

This chain links TRBV11-2 with TRBJ2-3, with TRBD2 matching 15 bases. J was trimmed by 3 bases and V by 5 bases; bases with no gene match: 9. The CDR3 covers 18 residues. CDR1 and CDR2 from the germline V gene are SGHAT and FQNNGV. The CDR3 DNA follows: TGTGCCAGCAGCGGACTAGCGGGGGGGCTCGATTGGACAGATACGCAGTATTTT. Protein product: CASSGLAGGLDWTDTQYF.

This chain connects TRBV5-8 to TRBJ2-5, with 13 bases that match TRBD2. The CDR3 contains 16 residues. Germline loops: CDR1 SGHTS, CDR2 YDEGEE. V lost 4 bases, J lost 4 bases, and 7 bases stayed unmatched. CDR3 bases: TGTGCCAGCAGCCCATGGACTAGCGGGGGTAGAGAGACCCAGTACTTC. Encoded protein: CASSPWTSGGRETQYF. Drawing the rest from reference TRBV5-8 and TRBJ2-5, the complete variable domain is EAGVTQSPTHLIKTRGQQATLRCSPISGHTSVYWYQQALGLGLQFLLWYDEGEERNRGNFPPRFSGRQFPNYSSELNVNALELEDSALYLCASSPWTSGGRETQYFGPGTRLLVL.

Comment on this clone: It may be a read error: a sequence one base away is much more abundant. The same CDR3 is also encoded by other DNA sequences in this sample. The rearrangement uses TRBV5-6 and TRBJ1-5, with D possibly TRBD1 on 6 matching bases. The CDR3 extends over 13 amino acids. Germline CDR1 and CDR2: SGHDT and YYEEEE. V was clipped by 1 base and J by 4 bases, with 6 bases between them. The CDR3 DNA follows: TGTGCCAGCAGCTTGACAGGGAATCAGCCCCAGCATTTT. Protein sequence: CASSLTGNQPQHF.